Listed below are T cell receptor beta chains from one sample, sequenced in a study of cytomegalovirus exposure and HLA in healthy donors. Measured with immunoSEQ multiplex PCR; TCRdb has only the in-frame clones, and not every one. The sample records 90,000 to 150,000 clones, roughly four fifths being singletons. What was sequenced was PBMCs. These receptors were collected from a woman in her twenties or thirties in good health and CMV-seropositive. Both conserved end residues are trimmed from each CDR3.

cdr3_aa: ASSLAGFNYGYT; v_call: TRBV5-6
cdr3_aa: ASSPRVYLSGTGELF; v_call: TRBV9
cdr3_aa: ASSLGTITDTQY; v_call: TRBV7-2
cdr3_aa: ASSLVSGANYGYT; v_call: TRBV7-9
cdr3_aa: ASNTGAFNSPLH; v_call: TRBV5-1
cdr3_aa: AISEPGTGVYEQY; v_call: TRBV10-3
cdr3_aa: ASSSDTLAPYGYT; v_call: TRBV7-9
cdr3_aa: ASSSSTVVYEQY; v_call: TRBV28
cdr3_aa: ASGGLLSYEQY; v_call: TRBV6-1
cdr3_aa: ASSIERDRVAKNIQY; v_call: TRBV19
cdr3_aa: ASSLEGRRGVETQY; v_call: TRBV5-1
cdr3_aa: ASSTQRGGGETQY; v_call: TRBV7-2
cdr3_aa: ASSLTVSSYNEQF; v_call: TRBV2
cdr3_aa: ASSSPRGY; v_call: TRBV5-1
cdr3_aa: ASSRDRGNGELF; v_call: TRBV5-4
cdr3_aa: ASSEDRDSVRELF; v_call: TRBV25-1
cdr3_aa: ASSFGLSSYNSPLH; v_call: TRBV13
cdr3_aa: VTEAGRDRGNTEAF; v_call: TRBV7-5